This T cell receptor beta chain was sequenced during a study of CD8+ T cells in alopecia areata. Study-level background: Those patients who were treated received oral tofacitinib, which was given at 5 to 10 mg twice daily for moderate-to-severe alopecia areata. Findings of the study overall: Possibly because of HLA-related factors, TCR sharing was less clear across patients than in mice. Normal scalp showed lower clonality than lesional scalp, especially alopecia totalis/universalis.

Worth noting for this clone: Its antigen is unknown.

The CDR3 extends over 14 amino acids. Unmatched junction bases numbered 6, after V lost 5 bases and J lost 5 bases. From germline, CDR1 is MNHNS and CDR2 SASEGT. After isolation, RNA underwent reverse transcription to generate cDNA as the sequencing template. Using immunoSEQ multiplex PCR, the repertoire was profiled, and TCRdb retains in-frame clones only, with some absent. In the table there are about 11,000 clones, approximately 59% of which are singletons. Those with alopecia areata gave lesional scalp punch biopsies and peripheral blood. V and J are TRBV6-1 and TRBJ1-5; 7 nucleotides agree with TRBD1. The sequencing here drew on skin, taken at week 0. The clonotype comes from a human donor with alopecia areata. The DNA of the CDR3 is TGTGCCAGCAGTATCCCAGGGGGAGATCAGCCCCAGCATTTT. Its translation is CASSIPGGDQPQHF.